Presented here are 19 T cell receptor beta chains from one specimen sequenced in a study of shared clonotypes between healthy human individuals. CD45RO-negative CD8 cells positively selected for CCR7 made up the naive population, which excluded terminally differentiated effector memory CD45RA+ cells. Profiled with immunoSEQ multiplex PCR; TCRdb holds only in-frame clones, not every one. The sample includes roughly 2 million clones, about 95% of them seen just once. The source material was naive CD8+ T cells sorted from blood. These receptors were collected from a man younger than 35 in good health.

J is TRBJ1-1 and V is TRBV4-1; 8 bases map to TRBD1. This CDR3 region has 18 residues. CDR1 and CDR2 (germline): MGHRA, YSYEKL. The ends lost 2 bases at V and 5 bases at J; junction bases unmatched: 16. CDR3 nucleotides: TGCGCCAGCAGCCAAACGGGGGGGCGGACAGGGTTGCATACTGAAGCTTTCTTT. This gives the protein CASSQTGGRTGLHTEAFF.

The chain links TRBV10-3 to TRBJ1-1, with 8 bases identical to TRBD1. The V segment lost 5 bases and the J segment 0 bases; nucleotides outside the gene matches: 5. There are 15 residues in the CDR3. CDR1 is ENHRY, CDR2 SYGVKD, per germline. In DNA, the CDR3 is TGTGCCATCAGTACAGGGGGGGACATGAACACTGAAGCTTTCTTT. Its translation: CAISTGGDMNTEAFF.

This clone was picked up a small number of times. The chain uses TRBV19 and TRBJ1-4; the D is unclear. Between the trimmed V and J ends, which lost 5 bases and 3 bases, there was a span of 16 bases. Germline CDR1 LNHDA, CDR2 SQIVND (reference sequence). CDR3 length: 16 residues. CDR3: CASSVPRWGSNEKLFF. CDR3 DNA sequence: TGTGCCAGTAGTGTACCTCGGTGGGGTTCTAATGAAAAACTGTTTTTT.

The DNA of the CDR3 is TGTGCCAGCAGCTTGGGACAGGGGGATGCCTACGAGCAGTACTTC. It specifies CASSLGQGDAYEQYF. This sequence joins TRBV5-4 and TRBJ2-5, with 9 nucleotides matching TRBD1. Matching the DNA end better, TRBJ2-7 makes the J call doubtful. The CDR3 runs 15 residues. Germline V gene lookup returns CDR1 SGHNT and CDR2 YYREEE (reference sequence).

This clone has just one count. This chain joins TRBV4-1 and TRBJ2-5; 10 bases fit TRBD2. Losses at the gene ends were 1 base for V and 4 bases for J; bases not matched to a gene: 6. Germline CDR1 reads MGHRA; CDR2 reads YSYEKL. The CDR3 is 16 residues long. CDR3 loop: CASSQVWTSGGETQYF. In DNA, the CDR3 is TGCGCCAGCAGCCAAGTCTGGACTAGCGGCGGAGAGACCCAGTACTTC.

CDR3 in DNA: TGTGCCAGCAGTTCGACCGGGACAGGGACCTCTTTAGACGCTTTCTTT. Its translation is CASSSTGTGTSLDAFF. V and J are TRBV5-6 and TRBJ1-1; 9 positions match TRBD1. V lost 5 bases and J lost 11; bases outside the gene matches: 19. This CDR3 contains 16 residues. Germline V gene sequence: CDR1 SGHDT, CDR2 YYEEEE.

This chain joins TRBV7-9 and TRBJ2-6, with D perhaps matching TRBD1 (5 bases). This CDR3 contains 14 residues. V was clipped by 5 bases and J by 6 bases, with 11 bases between them. Per germline, CDR1 SEHNR and CDR2 FQNEAQ (reference sequence). The CDR3 reads CASSRTDTANVLTF. DNA for the CDR3: TGTGCCAGCAGCAGAACGGACACGGCCAACGTCCTGACTTTC.

This clone was observed once. The V and J genes are TRBV4-1 and TRBJ2-5, with a weak D call TRBD2 (6 bases). CDR3 length: 17 residues. The germline CDR1 and CDR2 sequences are MGHRA and YSYEKL. V lost 4 bases, J lost 2 bases, and 20 bases lay in between. The CDR3 spells CASSLLTLDYGQETQYF. Here the CDR3 DNA reads TGCGCCAGCAGCCTCCTAACCTTGGACTACGGGCAAGAGACCCAGTACTTC.

Regarding this clone: Other DNA sequences of this sample code for an identical CDR3. The chain carries TRBV4-1 and TRBJ2-5; D may be TRBD1 (6 bases). V was clipped by 0 bases and J by 2 bases, with 10 bases between them. The CDR3 length is 15 residues. In germline, CDR1 is MGHRA, CDR2 YSYEKL. CDR3 region: CASSQDRTAQETQYF. The CDR3 bases are TGCGCCAGCAGCCAAGATCGGACAGCGCAAGAGACCCAGTACTTC.

This chain connects TRBV10-1 to TRBJ2-4; tentatively, D is TRBD1 or TRBD2 (5 bases each). Germline CDR1 reads WNHNN; CDR2 reads SYGVQD (reference sequence). There are 17 residues in the CDR3. V lost 11 bases and J 0 bases, leaving 23 bases between the germline ends. CDR3 region: CAHDGAGKDVAKNIQYF. The DNA for the CDR3 is TGCGCCCACGACGGGGCAGGGAAAGACGTAGCCAAAAACATTCAGTACTTC.

Turning to this clone: Distinct nucleotide sequences in the sample also encode this CDR3. J is TRBJ1-2 and V is TRBV6-5; D remains ambiguous. The CDR3 has 11 residues. Trimming shortened V by 4 bases and J by 7 bases, and 7 bases separated the two germline ends. Germline V gene data show CDR1 as MNHEY and CDR2 as SVGAGI. DNA of the CDR3: TGTGCCAGCAGTTCAGGAGGTGGCTACACCTTC. It translates to CASSSGGGYTF.

The chain recombines TRBV27 with TRBJ2-1, with 7 bases that match TRBD2. J was trimmed by 5 bases and V by 8 bases; bases with no gene match: 9. The germline gives CDR1 MNHEY, CDR2 SMNVEV (reference sequence). The CDR3 has 14 residues. DNA of the CDR3: TGTGCCAGCGGTACAGGAGCGGGGAACAATGAGCAGTTCTTC. Translated: CASGTGAGNNEQFF.

This chain joins TRBV7-8 and TRBJ1-5; 7 bases are shared with TRBD1. CDR3 length: 17 amino acids. J gave up 0 bases and V 5 bases, and 10 bases lay outside the gene matches. Germline lookup yields CDR1 SGHVS and CDR2 FQNEAQ. The CDR3 is CASSGLTGDFSNQPQHF. In nucleotides, the CDR3 is TGTGCCAGCAGCGGCCTAACAGGGGACTTTAGCAATCAGCCCCAGCATTTT.

This chain links TRBV16 with TRBJ2-6; D gene unclear. The V and J ends lost 2 bases and 2 bases respectively, with 7 bases between them. CDR1 is KGHSY and CDR2 is FQNENV in the germline V gene. There are 15 residues in the CDR3. CDR3 region: CASSQSKTGANVLTF. In DNA form, the CDR3 reads TGTGCCAGCAGCCAAAGTAAGACTGGGGCCAACGTCCTGACTTTC.

A remark on this clone: The sample contains more than one DNA sequence encoding this CDR3. CDR3 coding DNA: TGTGCCAGCAGCTACAGCAACACTGAAGCTTTCTTT. Translated: CASSYSNTEAFF. The chain has TRBV5-6 and TRBJ1-1; D remains unclear. V was cut by 3 bases and J by 2 bases, with 5 bases left in between. The CDR3 has 12 residues. Germline CDR1 SGHDT, CDR2 YYEEEE. Drawing the rest from reference TRBV5-6 and TRBJ1-1, the complete variable domain is DAGVTQSPTHLIKTRGQQVTLRCSPKSGHDTVSWYQQALGQGPQFIFQYYEEEERQRGNFPDRFSGHQFPNYSSELNVNALLLGDSALYLCASSYSNTEAFFGQGTRLTVV.

V usage is TRBV5-4 and J usage is TRBJ2-1; 9 bases agree with TRBD1. Germline V gene sequence: CDR1 SGHNT, CDR2 YYREEE (reference sequence). Unmatched junction bases numbered 16, after V lost 2 bases and J lost 10 bases. There are 17 residues in the CDR3. In DNA form, the CDR3 reads TGTGCCAGCAGCTTAATGGAAGCGGACAGGGGTGTAGCCGAGCAGTTCTTC. Protein: CASSLMEADRGVAEQFF.

The chain employs TRBV30 and TRBJ2-1; D is ambiguous. The CDR3 consists of 14 residues. The V and J ends lost 1 base and 0 bases respectively, with 7 bases between them. The germline gives CDR1 GTSNPN, CDR2 SVGIG (reference sequence). For the CDR3, the DNA is TGTGCCTGGAGTGAAAAGAGCTCCTACAATGAGCAGTTCTTC. Encoded protein: CAWSEKSSYNEQFF.

As concerns this clone: The same CDR3 also results from other DNA sequences found in this sample. This rearrangement joins TRBV9 to TRBJ2-7, with D possibly TRBD1 on 7 matching bases. V was trimmed by 0 bases and J by 5 bases, leaving 12 bases between them. Germline assignment: CDR1 SGDLS and CDR2 YYNGEE. This CDR3 spans 14 amino acids. Here the CDR3 DNA reads TGTGCCAGCAGCGTAGGAGGAGGGACAGACGAGCAGTACTTC. Translated, it gives CASSVGGGTDEQYF.

The chain joins TRBV6-7 to TRBJ2-4; D is perhaps TRBD2 (5 bases). TRBV6-7 is designated an ORF whose function remains uncertain. The V end was cut by 5 bases, the J end by 0 bases, with 32 bases between. The CDR3 covers 22 residues. The CDR3 DNA is TGTGCCAGCAGTCCCCAGAGGGAAGTGCTAATCAAATGGGCAAAAGCCAAAAACATTCAGTACTTC. Translating gives CASSPQREVLIKWAKAKNIQYF.